These 28 T cell receptor beta chains originate from one sample sequenced in a study of T cells expressing NK-cell markers. TCRdb re-called the 5' RACE reads, yielding one record per CDR3 amino acid sequence without DNA. The specimen's table records around 550,000 distinct CDR3 sequences. The sample comprised blood T cells: a sorted CD56 or NKG2C T cell subset, CD4+ or CD8+ T cells, or bulk PBMC T cells (not recorded which). Receptors originate from a man aged 18 to 30 in good health.

The chain employs TRBV12-3 or TRBV12-4 and TRBJ2-1; TCRdb gives TRBD1 as the D gene, but with no DNA this cannot be confirmed. This CDR3 is built from 18 residues. The CDR3 sequence: CASSSPQGAAIFTNEQFF.

The rearrangement joins TRBV10-1 to TRBJ2-3; TCRdb selects TRBD1, and the lack of DNA leaves this call unchecked. Germline CDR1 and CDR2: WNHNN and SYGVQD (reference sequence). The CDR3 length is 13 residues. CDR3 protein: CASSEGTPDTQYF.

The CDR3 reads CSARTHSGSNRNEQFF. J is TRBJ2-1 and V is TRBV20-1; no DNA is available, so the TRBD2 call from TCRdb remains unchecked. This CDR3 comprises 16 residues. CDR1 is DFQATT and CDR2 is SNEGSKA in the germline V gene (reference sequence).

The V call is TRBV5-1, the J call TRBJ2-5; TCRdb's D call of TRBD2 is untestable without DNA. Germline CDR1 reads SGHRS; CDR2 reads YFSETQ. The CDR3 runs 13 residues. The CDR3 sequence is CASSETVLETQYF.

The V call is TRBV7-9, the J call TRBJ2-3; with no DNA, the TCRdb D assignment of TRBD2 cannot be verified. The CDR3 is 13 amino acids. Germline values: CDR1 SEHNR, CDR2 FQNEAQ (reference sequence). CDR3 loop: CASSSRTREAQYF.

The V call is TRBV12-3 or TRBV12-4, the J call TRBJ2-1; TCRdb indicates TRBD1, and absent DNA this call remains unverified. The CDR3 covers 13 residues. The CDR3 sequence: CASRDRSYNEQFF.

J is TRBJ2-1 and V is TRBV29-1; no DNA is available, so the TRBD1 call from TCRdb remains unchecked. Germline V gene data show CDR1 as SQVTM and CDR2 as ANQGSEA. The length of the CDR3 is 12 residues. The CDR3 here is CSVGDRVNEQFF.

The chain employs TRBV20-1 and TRBJ2-7; TCRdb outputs TRBD1, but without DNA this stays unchecked. From germline, CDR1 is DFQATT and CDR2 SNEGSKA (reference sequence). This CDR3 contains 14 residues. CDR3 amino acids: CSATTKGERYEQYF.

The chain is built from TRBV4-1 and TRBJ2-2; without DNA, the TCRdb call of TRBD1 cannot be checked. Germline V gene data show CDR1 as MGHRA and CDR2 as YSYEKL. This CDR3 has 15 amino acids. CDR3 sequence reads: CASSRGGGRTGELFF.

The chain recombines TRBV11-2 with TRBJ2-3; TCRdb's D call of TRBD2 is untestable without DNA. The CDR3 consists of 17 residues. Germline V lookup: CDR1 SGHAT, CDR2 FQNNGV. This CDR3 reads CASSLLPAGGPKDTQYF.

J is TRBJ1-6 and V is TRBV6-1. Looked up from germline, CDR1 is MNHNS and CDR2 is SASEGT. The CDR3 is 18 residues long. CDR3 sequence: CASSRGEWDGSYNSPLHF.

This rearrangement joins TRBV5-6 to TRBJ2-7; TCRdb indicates TRBD2, and absent DNA this call remains unverified. Germline CDR1 and CDR2: SGHDT and YYEEEE. There are 16 residues in the CDR3. CDR3 sequence reads: CASGVRTSGSLHEQYF.

CDR3: CASSPGTGIPYNEQFF. This chain joins TRBV12-3 or TRBV12-4 and TRBJ2-1; lacking DNA, the TRBD1 call made by TCRdb goes unchecked. The CDR3 consists of 16 residues.

V is TRBV7-2 and J is TRBJ2-1; no DNA is available, so the TRBD2 call from TCRdb remains unchecked. CDR1 and CDR2 (germline): SGHTA, FQGNSA. The CDR3 is made up of 15 amino acids. CDR3 loop: CASSWTSGRIDEQFF. The complete variable domain, with remaining parts taken from reference TRBV7-2 and TRBJ2-1, reads GAGVSQSPSNKVTEKGKDVELRCDPISGHTALYWYRQSLGQGLEFLIYFQGNSAPDKSGLPSDRFSAERTGGSVSTLTIQRTQQEDSAVYLCASSWTSGRIDEQFFGPGTRLTVL.

The rearrangement joins TRBV7-9 to TRBJ2-1; as DNA is missing, the TRBD2 call by TCRdb cannot be tested. Germline CDR1 reads SEHNR; CDR2 reads FQNEAQ (reference sequence). The CDR3 runs to 17 residues. CDR3 residues: CASSPGRGGELYNEQFF.

The V call is TRBV27, the J call TRBJ2-2; the TCRdb call, TRBD1, lacks DNA for checking. The germline gives CDR1 MNHEY, CDR2 SMNVEV (reference sequence). The CDR3 loop spans 14 amino acids. The CDR3 reads CASSFTPVTGELFF.

This chain uses TRBV4-1 with TRBJ2-5. In germline, CDR1 is MGHRA, CDR2 YSYEKL. The CDR3 is 15 residues long. The CDR3 region is CASSQESGHQETQYF.

This chain joins TRBV6-5 and TRBJ2-1; TCRdb reports TRBD2, a call that lacks DNA to check it against. This CDR3 is built from 16 residues. Germline V gives CDR1 MNHEY, CDR2 SVGAGI. CDR3 in amino acids: CASSYLGLASDNEQFF.

The V and J genes are TRBV29-1 and TRBJ1-1. CDR1 SQVTM and CDR2 ANQGSEA come from the germline V gene. The CDR3 length is 13 residues. The CDR3 protein is CSAAPRENTEAFF.

The chain carries TRBV3-1 and TRBJ1-2. Germline lookup yields CDR1 LGHDT and CDR2 YNNKEL (reference sequence). The CDR3 consists of 14 residues. CDR3 protein: CASSQYEGGYGYTF.

The chain employs TRBV5-5 and TRBJ2-1; the TCRdb D gene call, TRBD2, has no DNA to confirm it. The CDR3 covers 15 residues. Germline assignment: CDR1 SGHKS and CDR2 YYEKEE (reference sequence). The CDR3 region is CASCKWTSGDNEQFF. The whole variable domain, filled in from reference TRBV5-5 and TRBJ2-1, reads DAGVTQSPTHLIKTRGQQVTLRCSPISGHKSVSWYQQVLGQGPQFIFQYYEKEERGRGNFPDRFSARQFPNYSSELNVNALLLGDSALYLCASCKWTSGDNEQFFGPGTRLTVL.

The chain has TRBV2 and TRBJ2-3; there is no DNA to check the TCRdb D call of TRBD2. Germline V gene lookup returns CDR1 SNHLY and CDR2 FYNNEI. The CDR3 is 16 residues long. CDR3 in amino acids: CASRARLAGNTDTQYF.

The V call is TRBV10-3, the J call TRBJ2-1. CDR1 is ENHRY, CDR2 SYGVKD, per germline. This CDR3 comprises 16 residues. The CDR3 spells CAISYSEQAPFNEQFF.

V is TRBV12-3 or TRBV12-4 and J is TRBJ2-2; with no DNA, the TCRdb D assignment of TRBD2 cannot be verified. The CDR3 has 14 residues. CDR3 region: CASSTSGRGGELFF.

The gene calls are TRBV27 and TRBJ1-1. CDR3 length: 14 amino acids. Germline values: CDR1 MNHEY, CDR2 SMNVEV (reference sequence). CDR3 sequence reads: CASSLGSPPTEAFF.

The V and J genes are TRBV9 and TRBJ2-5; TCRdb's D gene call, TRBD1, goes unchecked for lack of DNA. The germline gives CDR1 SGDLS, CDR2 YYNGEE. The CDR3 consists of 14 residues. The chain's CDR3 is CASSVDLRGETQYF.

The chain employs TRBV6-4 and TRBJ2-2; the D gene TCRdb calls, TRBD1, cannot be checked with no DNA. Germline values: CDR1 MRHNA, CDR2 SNTAGT. The length of the CDR3 is 14 residues. CDR3: CASSLTGSTGELFF.

The chain carries TRBV29-1 and TRBJ2-3; TCRdb calls TRBD2, which cannot be checked without DNA. The germline CDR1 and CDR2 sequences are SQVTM and ANQGSEA. This CDR3 contains 15 residues. This chain's CDR3 is CSAPKGGALTDTQYF.